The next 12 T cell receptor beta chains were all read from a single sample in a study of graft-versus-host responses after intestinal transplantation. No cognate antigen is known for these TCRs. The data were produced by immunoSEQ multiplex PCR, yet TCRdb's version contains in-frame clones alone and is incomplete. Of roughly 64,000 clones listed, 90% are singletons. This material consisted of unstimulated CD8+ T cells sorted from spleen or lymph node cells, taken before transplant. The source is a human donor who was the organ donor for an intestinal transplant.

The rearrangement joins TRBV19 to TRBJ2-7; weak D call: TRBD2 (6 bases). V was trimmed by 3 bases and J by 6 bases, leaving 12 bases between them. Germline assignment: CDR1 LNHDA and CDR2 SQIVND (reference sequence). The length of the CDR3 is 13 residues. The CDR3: CASSIASVREQYF. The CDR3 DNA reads TGTGCCAGTAGTATCGCTAGCGTCCGCGAGCAGTACTTC.

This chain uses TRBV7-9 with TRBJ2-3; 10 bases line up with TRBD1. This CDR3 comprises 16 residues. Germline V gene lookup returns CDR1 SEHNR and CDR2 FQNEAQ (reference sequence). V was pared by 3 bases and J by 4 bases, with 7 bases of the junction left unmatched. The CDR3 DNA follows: TGTGCCAGCAGCTTGGGGGACAGGGGAGGAGCAGATACGCAGTATTTT. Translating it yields CASSLGDRGGADTQYF.

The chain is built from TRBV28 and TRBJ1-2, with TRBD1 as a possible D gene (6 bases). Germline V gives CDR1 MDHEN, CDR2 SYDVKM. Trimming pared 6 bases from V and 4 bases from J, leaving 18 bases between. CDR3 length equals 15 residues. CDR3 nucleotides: TGTGCCAGCAGGCCACCCCAGGGGATCGGCTATGGCTACACCTTC. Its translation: CASRPPQGIGYGYTF.

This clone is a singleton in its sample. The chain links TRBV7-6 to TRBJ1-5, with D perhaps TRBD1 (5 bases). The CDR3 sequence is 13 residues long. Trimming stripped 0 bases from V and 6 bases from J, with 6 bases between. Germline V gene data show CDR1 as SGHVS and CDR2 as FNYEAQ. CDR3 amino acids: CASSLAGGQPQHF. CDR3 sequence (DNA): TGTGCCAGCAGCTTAGCGGGGGGTCAGCCCCAGCATTTT.

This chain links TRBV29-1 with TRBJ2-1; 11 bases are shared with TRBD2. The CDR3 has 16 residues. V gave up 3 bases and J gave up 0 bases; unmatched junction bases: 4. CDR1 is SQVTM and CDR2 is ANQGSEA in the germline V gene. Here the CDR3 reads CSVEGTSGFSYNEQFF. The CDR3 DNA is TGCAGCGTTGAGGGGACTAGCGGTTTCTCCTACAATGAGCAGTTCTTC.

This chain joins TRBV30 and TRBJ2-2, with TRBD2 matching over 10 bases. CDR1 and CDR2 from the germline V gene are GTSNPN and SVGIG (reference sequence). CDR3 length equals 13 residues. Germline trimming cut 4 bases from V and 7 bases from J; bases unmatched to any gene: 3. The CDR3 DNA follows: TGTGCCTGGACTAGCGGGAGAATCGGGGAGCTGTTTTTT. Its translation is CAWTSGRIGELFF.

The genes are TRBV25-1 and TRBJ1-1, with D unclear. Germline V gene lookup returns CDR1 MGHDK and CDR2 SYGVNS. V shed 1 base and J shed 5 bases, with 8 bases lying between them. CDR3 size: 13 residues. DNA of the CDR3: TGTGCCAGCAGTGAATCCCACGGGACTGAAGCTTTCTTT. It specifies CASSESHGTEAFF.

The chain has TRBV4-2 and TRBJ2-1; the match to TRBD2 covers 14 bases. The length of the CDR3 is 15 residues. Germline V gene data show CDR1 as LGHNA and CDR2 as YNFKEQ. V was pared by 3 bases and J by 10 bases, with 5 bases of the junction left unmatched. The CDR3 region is CASSQGLAGDGEQFF. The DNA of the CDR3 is TGTGCCAGCAGCCAGGGACTAGCGGGAGATGGGGAGCAGTTCTTC.

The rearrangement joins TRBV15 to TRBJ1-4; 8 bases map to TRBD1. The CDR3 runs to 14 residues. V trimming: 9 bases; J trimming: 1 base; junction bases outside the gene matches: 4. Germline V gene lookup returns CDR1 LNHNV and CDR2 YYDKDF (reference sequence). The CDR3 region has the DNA TGTGCCACAAGAGACAGGGGAACTAATGAAAAACTGTTTTTT. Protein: CATRDRGTNEKLFF.

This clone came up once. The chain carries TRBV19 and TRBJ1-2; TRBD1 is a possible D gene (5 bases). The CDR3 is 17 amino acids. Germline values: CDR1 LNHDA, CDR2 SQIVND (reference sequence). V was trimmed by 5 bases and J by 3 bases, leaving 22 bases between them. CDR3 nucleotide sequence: TGTGCCAGTAGTTCCAGACCCCACAGGCCCAGAGACTATGGCTACACCTTC. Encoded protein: CASSSRPHRPRDYGYTF.

CDR3 in DNA: TGTGCCAGCAACCCGGGACAGGGGACGTACAATGAGCAGTTCTTC. This gives the protein CASNPGQGTYNEQFF. This chain connects TRBV6-1 to TRBJ2-1, with 10 bases lining up with TRBD1. Germline CDR1 and CDR2: MNHNS and SASEGT. The CDR3 runs to 15 residues. Unmatched junction bases numbered 7, after V lost 7 bases and J lost 4 bases.

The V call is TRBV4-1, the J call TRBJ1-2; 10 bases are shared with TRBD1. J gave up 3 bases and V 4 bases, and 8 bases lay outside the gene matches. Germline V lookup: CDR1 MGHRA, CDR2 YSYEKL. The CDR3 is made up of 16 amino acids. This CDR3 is CASSPGQGFTDYGYTF. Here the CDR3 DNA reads TGCGCCAGCAGCCCGGGACAGGGGTTTACTGACTATGGCTACACCTTC.